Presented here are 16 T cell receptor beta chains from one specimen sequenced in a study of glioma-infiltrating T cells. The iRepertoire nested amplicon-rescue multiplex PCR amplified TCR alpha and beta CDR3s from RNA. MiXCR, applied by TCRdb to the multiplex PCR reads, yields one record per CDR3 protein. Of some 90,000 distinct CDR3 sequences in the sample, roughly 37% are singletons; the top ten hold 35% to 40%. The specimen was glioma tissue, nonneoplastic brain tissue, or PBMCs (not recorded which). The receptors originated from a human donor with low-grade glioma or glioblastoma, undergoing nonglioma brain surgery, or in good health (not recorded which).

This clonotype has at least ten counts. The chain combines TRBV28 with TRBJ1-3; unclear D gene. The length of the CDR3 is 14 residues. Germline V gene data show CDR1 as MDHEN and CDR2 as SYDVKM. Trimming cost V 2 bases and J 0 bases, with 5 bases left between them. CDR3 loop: CASSLQHSGNTIYF. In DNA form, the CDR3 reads TGTGCCAGCAGTTTACAGCACTCTGGAAACACCATATATTTT.

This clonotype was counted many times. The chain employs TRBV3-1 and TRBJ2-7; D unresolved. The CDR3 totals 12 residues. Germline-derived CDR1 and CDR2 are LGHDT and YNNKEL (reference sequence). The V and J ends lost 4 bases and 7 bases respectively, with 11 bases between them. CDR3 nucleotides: TGTGCCAGCAGCCTTCTCGCCGAGGAGCAGTACTTC. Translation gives CASSLLAEEQYF.

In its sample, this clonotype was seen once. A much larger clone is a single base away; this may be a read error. The CDR3 loop reads CASSLRTVPTLEQYF. CDR3 DNA sequence: TGCGCCAGCAGCTTGAGGACAGTGCCTACTCTGGAGCAGTACTTC. The gene calls are TRBV5-5 and TRBJ2-7; D might be TRBD1 (6 bases). The CDR3 contains 15 residues. Germline lookup yields CDR1 SGHKS and CDR2 YYEKEE (reference sequence).

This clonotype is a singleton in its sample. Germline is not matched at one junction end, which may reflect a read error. CDR3 sequence reads: CASSSVANVLTF. In DNA, the CDR3 is TGTGCCAGCAGCTCTGTGGCCAACGTCCTGACTTTT. The V call is TRBV7-9, the J call TRBJ2-6; D unresolved. Germline V gene sequence: CDR1 SEHNR, CDR2 FQNEAQ (reference sequence). The CDR3 extends over 12 amino acids. The entire variable domain, with the rest obtained from reference TRBV7-9 and TRBJ2-6, is as follows: DTGVSQNPRHKITKRGQNVTFRCDPISEHNRLYWYRQTLGQGPEFLTYFQNEAQLEKSRLLSDRFSAERPKGSFSTLEIQRTEQGDSAMYLCASSSVANVLTFGAGSRLTVL.

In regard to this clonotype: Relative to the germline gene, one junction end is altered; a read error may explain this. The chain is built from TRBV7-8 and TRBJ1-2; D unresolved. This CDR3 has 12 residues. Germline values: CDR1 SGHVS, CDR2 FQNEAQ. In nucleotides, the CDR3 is TGTGCCGGCAGCCCCGACAAGGGAGGATACACCTTC. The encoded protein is CAGSPDKGGYTF.

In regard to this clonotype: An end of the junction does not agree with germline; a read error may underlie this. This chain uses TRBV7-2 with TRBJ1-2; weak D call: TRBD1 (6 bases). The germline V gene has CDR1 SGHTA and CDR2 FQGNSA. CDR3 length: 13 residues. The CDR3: CACSPQGGDGHTF. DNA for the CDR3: TGTGCCTGCAGCCCACAGGGCGGGGATGGCCACACCTTC.

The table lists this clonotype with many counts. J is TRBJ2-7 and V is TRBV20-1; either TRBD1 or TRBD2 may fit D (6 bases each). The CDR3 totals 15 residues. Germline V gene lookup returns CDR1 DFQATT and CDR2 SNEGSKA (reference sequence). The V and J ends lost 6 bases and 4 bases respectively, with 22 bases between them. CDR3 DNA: TGCAGTGCCCCAGGGGCTAGCGAAGGACGATACGAGCAGTACTTC. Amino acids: CSAPGASEGRYEQYF.

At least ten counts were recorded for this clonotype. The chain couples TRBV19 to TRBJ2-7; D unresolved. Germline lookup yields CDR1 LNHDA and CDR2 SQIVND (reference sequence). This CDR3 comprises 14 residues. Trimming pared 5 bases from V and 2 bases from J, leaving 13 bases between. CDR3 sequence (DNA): TGTGCCAGTAGTGGAGTGGGCGGTGCCTACGAGCAGTACTTC. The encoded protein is CASSGVGGAYEQYF. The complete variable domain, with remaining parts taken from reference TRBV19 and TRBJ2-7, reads DGGITQSPKYLFRKEGQNVTLSCEQNLNHDAMYWYRQDPGQGLRLIYYSQIVNDFQKGDIAEGYSVSREKKESFPLTVTSAQKNPTAFYLCASSGVGGAYEQYFGPGTRLTVT.

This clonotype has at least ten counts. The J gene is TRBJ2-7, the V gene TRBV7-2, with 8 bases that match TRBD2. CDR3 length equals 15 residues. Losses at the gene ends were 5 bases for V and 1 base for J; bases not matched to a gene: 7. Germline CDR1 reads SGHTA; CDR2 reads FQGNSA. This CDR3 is CASSPEERGSYEQYF. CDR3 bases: TGTGCCAGCAGCCCTGAGGAGCGGGGGTCCTACGAGCAGTACTTC.

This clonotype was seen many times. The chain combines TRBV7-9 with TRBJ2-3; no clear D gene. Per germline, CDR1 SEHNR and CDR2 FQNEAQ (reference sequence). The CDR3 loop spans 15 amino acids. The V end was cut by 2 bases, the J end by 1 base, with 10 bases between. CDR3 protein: CASSLLGPRTDTQYF. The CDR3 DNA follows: TGTGCCAGCAGCTTACTCGGGCCCCGCACAGATACGCAGTATTTT.

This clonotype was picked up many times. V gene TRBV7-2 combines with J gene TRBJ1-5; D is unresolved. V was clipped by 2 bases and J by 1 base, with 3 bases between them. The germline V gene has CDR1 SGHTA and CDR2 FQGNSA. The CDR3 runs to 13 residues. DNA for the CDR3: TGTGCCAGCAGCTTACAGAGCAATCAGCCCCAGCATTTT. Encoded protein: CASSLQSNQPQHF.

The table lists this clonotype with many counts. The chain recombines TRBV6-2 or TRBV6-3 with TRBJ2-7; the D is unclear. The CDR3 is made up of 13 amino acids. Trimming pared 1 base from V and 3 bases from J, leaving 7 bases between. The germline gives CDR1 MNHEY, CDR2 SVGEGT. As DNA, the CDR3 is TGTGCCAGCAGTTACTGGCTCGACTACGAGCAGTACTTC. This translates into CASSYWLDYEQYF.

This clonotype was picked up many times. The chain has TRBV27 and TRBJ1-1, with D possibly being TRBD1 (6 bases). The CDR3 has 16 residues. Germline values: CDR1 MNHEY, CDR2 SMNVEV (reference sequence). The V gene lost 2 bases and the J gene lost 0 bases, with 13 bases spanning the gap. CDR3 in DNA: TGTGCCAGCAGTTTAGGGGGGGCTGGGGTGAACACTGAAGCTTTCTTT. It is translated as CASSLGGAGVNTEAFF.

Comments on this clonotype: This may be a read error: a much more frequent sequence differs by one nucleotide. Here the CDR3 reads CASSYWRTCEQYF. The DNA of the CDR3 is TGTGCCAGCAGTTACTGGCGGACCTGCGAGCAGTACTTC. This rearrangement joins TRBV6-5 to TRBJ2-7; D is undetermined. The germline V gene has CDR1 MNHEY and CDR2 SVGAGI. The CDR3 length is 13 residues. Trimming took off 1 base at V and 6 bases at J, with 10 bases between the two ends.

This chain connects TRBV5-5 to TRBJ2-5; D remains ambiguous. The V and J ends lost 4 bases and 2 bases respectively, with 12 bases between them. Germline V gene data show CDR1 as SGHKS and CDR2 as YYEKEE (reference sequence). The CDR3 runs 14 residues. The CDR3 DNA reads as TGTGCCAGCAGCCGTTCGGTAAATCAAGAGACCCAGTACTTC. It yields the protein CASSRSVNQETQYF.

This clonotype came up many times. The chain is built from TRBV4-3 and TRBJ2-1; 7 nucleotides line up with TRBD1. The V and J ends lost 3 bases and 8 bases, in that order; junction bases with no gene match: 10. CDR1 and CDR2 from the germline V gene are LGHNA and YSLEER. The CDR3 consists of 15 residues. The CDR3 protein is CASSHRDSQVDEQFF. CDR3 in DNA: TGCGCCAGCAGCCACCGGGACAGTCAAGTAGATGAGCAGTTCTTC.